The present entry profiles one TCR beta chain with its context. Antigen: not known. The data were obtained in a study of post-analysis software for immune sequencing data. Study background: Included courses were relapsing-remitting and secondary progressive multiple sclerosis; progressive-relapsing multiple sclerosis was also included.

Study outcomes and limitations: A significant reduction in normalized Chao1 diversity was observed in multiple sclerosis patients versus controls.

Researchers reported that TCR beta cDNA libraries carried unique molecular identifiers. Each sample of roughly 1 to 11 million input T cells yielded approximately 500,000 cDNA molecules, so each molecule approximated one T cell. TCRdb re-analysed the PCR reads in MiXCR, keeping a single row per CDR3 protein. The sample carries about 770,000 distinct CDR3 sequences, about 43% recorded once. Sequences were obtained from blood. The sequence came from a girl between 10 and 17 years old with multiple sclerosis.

Here the CDR3 reads CSVDGLAGGPIYNEQFF. Written as DNA, the CDR3 is TGCAGCGTTGATGGCCTAGCGGGAGGGCCCATCTACAATGAGCAGTTCTTC. The V gene is TRBV29-1, the J gene TRBJ2-1, with TRBD2 identical over 12 bases. The CDR3 totals 17 residues. V shed 3 bases and J 3 bases; nucleotides not matched to a gene: 9. Germline assignment: CDR1 SQVTM and CDR2 ANQGSEA.